This note documents a single TCR beta chain sequence. This sample was taken from a study of blood T cell repertoires in COVID-19. Study at large: The study drew acute and convalescent COVID-19 samples from the United States, Italy and Spain. In each case, the material was cDNA or gDNA derived from T cells, B-cell-depleted T cells, or PBMCs.

As handled by the study authors: Amplifying reference gene primers gave estimates of nucleated cell counts. Produced via immunoSEQ multiplex PCR; TCRdb's table is partial and in-frame only. V and J calls and clone size are as listed in that table; D and trimming were resolved from the DNA. The repertoire holds about 130,000 clones, around nine tenths seen once, with 1.2% in the top ten. The CDR3 is 17 amino acids. V trimming: 5 bases; J trimming: 0 bases; junction bases outside the gene matches: 11. Germline V lookup: CDR1 SEHNR, CDR2 FQNEAQ (reference sequence). The chain is built from TRBV7-9 and TRBJ1-1; 8 bases fit TRBD1. This receptor was taken from a woman over 75 with acute or convalescent COVID-19. What was sequenced was peripheral blood. In nucleotides, the CDR3 is TGTGCCAGCAGCCCCGGGCCAGGGGGCCCCTTGAACACTGAAGCTTTCTTT. Translated: CASSPGPGGPLNTEAFF.